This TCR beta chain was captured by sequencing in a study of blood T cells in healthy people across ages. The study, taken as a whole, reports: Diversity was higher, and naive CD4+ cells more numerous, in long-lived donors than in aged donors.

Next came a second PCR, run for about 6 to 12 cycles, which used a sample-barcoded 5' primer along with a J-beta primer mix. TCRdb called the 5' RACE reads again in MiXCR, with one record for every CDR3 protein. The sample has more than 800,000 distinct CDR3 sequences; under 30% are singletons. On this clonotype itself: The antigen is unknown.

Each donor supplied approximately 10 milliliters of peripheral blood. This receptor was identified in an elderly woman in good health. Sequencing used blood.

CDR3 sequence (DNA): TGTGCCAGTAGTCTGGACTTGAGCACTGAAGCTTTCTTT. Amino acids: CASSLDLSTEAFF. V and J are TRBV19 and TRBJ1-1; D gene ambiguous. The V end was cut by 5 bases, the J end by 4 bases, with 11 bases between. CDR1 and CDR2 from the germline V gene are LNHDA and SQIVND (reference sequence). This CDR3 comprises 13 residues. Variable domain in full (rest from reference TRBV19 and TRBJ1-1): DGGITQSPKYLFRKEGQNVTLSCEQNLNHDAMYWYRQDPGQGLRLIYYSQIVNDFQKGDIAEGYSVSREKKESFPLTVTSAQKNPTAFYLCASSLDLSTEAFFGQGTRLTVV.